This TCR beta chain was sequenced for a study of cytomegalovirus exposure and HLA in healthy donors. The germline CDR1 and CDR2 sequences are MGHRA and YSYEKL. The CDR3 consists of 15 residues. The J segment lost 6 bases and the V segment lost 5 bases, leaving 5 bases of the junction unmatched. PCR was performed using 60 Vbeta and 13 Jbeta primers. Assay used: immunoSEQ multiplex PCR; TCRdb lists only in-frame clones, some missing. The profile shows 110,000 to 150,000 clones, roughly 9.7% of them singletons. Concerning this clone itself: Its antigen remains unidentified.

Findings of the study overall: Per published reports, the classifier diagnosed cytomegalovirus status with high specificity and sensitivity. Earlier results showed most TCR beta V segments being productive about 87% or about 30% of the time.

This sequence joins TRBV4-1 and TRBJ2-1, with TRBD2 matching over 12 bases. The sequenced sample was PBMCs. This receptor was identified in a man aged 50 to 59 in good health and CMV-seronegative. Here the CDR3 DNA reads TGCGCCAGCAGCTCGACTAGCGGGGGACTCAATGAGCAGTTCTTC. Amino acids: CASSSTSGGLNEQFF.